This TCR beta chain originates from a study of blood T cell repertoires in COVID-19. Across the study: T cells, B-cell-depleted T cells, or PBMCs provided the cDNA or gDNA that served as material.

This clone was seen a handful of times. Profiling relied on immunoSEQ multiplex PCR, and the TCRdb table lists in-frame clones only, not all of them. The data hold approximately 250,000 clones, with 82% observed a single time. Before being deemed recovered, Cohort 3 donors had two negative PCRs, clearance, or symptom resolution. In germline, CDR1 is GTSNPN, CDR2 SVGIG (reference sequence). Trimming removed 0 bases from V and 7 bases from J; junction bases left unmatched: 3. This CDR3 region has 13 residues. Sequencing was carried out using PBMCs or T cells enriched from blood (not recorded which). The chain joins TRBV30 to TRBJ1-3, with 7 bases fitting TRBD1. The origin of this receptor is a man aged 40-49 years who had recovered from COVID-19. CDR3 region: CAWSVGGRNTIYF. DNA for the CDR3: TGTGCCTGGAGTGTAGGGGGCAGGAACACCATATATTTT.